This T cell receptor (beta chain) derives from a study of patients and donors after allogeneic stem cell transplantation. Ten or more counts support this clonotype. The length of the CDR3 is 14 residues. The V gene's germline CDR1 is SGHDN and CDR2 FVKESK. Trimming left V 4 bases short and J 9 bases short, with 17 bases between. TCRdb reprocessed the RT-PCR reads via MiXCR and lists one record per CDR3 protein. The data show approximately 430,000 distinct CDR3 sequences, with approximately 16% seen just once and just over 7% held by the top ten. The sample consisted of blood, either unsorted or a sorted T cell fraction (not recorded which). V and J are TRBV14 and TRBJ2-3, with D possibly being TRBD2 (6 bases). The TCR was taken from a human donor who was either an allogeneic HSCT recipient or a stem cell or donor lymphocyte infusion donor (not recorded which). It is not recorded whose cells these are; they may come from a transplant donor. The CDR3 coding sequence is TGTGCCAGCAGCCTCCGGGGGAGCCTACGGACGCAGTATTTT. It translates to CASSLRGSLRTQYF.